This TCR beta chain is from a study of control samples from healthy donors and cancer patients. The CDR3 has 13 amino acids. Trimming removed 5 bases from V and 2 bases from J, with 9 bases in between. Germline values: CDR1 LGHDT, CDR2 YNNKEL (reference sequence). Assay: immunoSEQ multiplex PCR; the TCRdb copy retains only in-frame clones and omits some. The sample has more than 80,000 clones, 80% to 95% seen once. The J gene is TRBJ2-5, the V gene TRBV3-1 (or the pseudogene TRBV3-2), with D perhaps TRBD2 (6 bases). Sample: blood. This clonotype originated in a man between 18 and 35 years old in good health. The CDR3 protein is CASSTGLQETQYF. The CDR3 DNA sequence: TGTGCCAGCAGCACGGGACTTCAAGAGACCCAGTACTTC.